The 29 T cell receptor beta chains below all came from one sample that was sequenced in a study of T cells in Graves' hyperthyroidism and ophthalmopathy. It was RNA transcripts that yielded the amplified TCR beta CDR3 regions. A first-round RT-PCR of the TCR CDR3 used the HTBI primer set. One entry per CDR3 protein results from TCRdb running MiXCR on the multiplex PCR reads. The data hold about 180,000 distinct CDR3 sequences, with about a sixth observed a single time. Input material: blood. The receptors were gathered from a woman aged 50 to 60 with Graves' hyperthyroidism.

This clonotype has a handful of counts. This rearrangement joins TRBV9 to TRBJ2-3, with 9 positions matching TRBD2. This CDR3 has 16 amino acids. Trimming cost V 0 bases and J 3 bases; bases outside gene matches: 5. Germline values: CDR1 SGDLS, CDR2 YYNGEE. The CDR3 DNA reads TGTGCCAGCAGCGTAGGGGGTGGACTAGCGACAGATACGCAGTATTTT. Protein product: CASSVGGGLATDTQYF. The whole variable domain, filled in from reference TRBV9 and TRBJ2-3, reads DSGVTQTPKHLITATGQRVTLRCSPRSGDLSVYWYQQSLDQGLQFLIQYYNGEERAKGNILERFSAQQFPDLHSELNLSSLELGDSALYFCASSVGGGLATDTQYFGPGTRLTVL.

V usage is TRBV6-5 and J usage is TRBJ1-2; D gene uncertain. The germline gives CDR1 MNHEY, CDR2 SVGAGI. The CDR3 has 14 amino acids. V lost 0 bases to trimming and J lost 2 bases, with 7 bases between them. In nucleotides, the CDR3 is TGTGCCAGCAGTTACTCCATGGGGAACTATGGCTACACCTTC. Its protein is CASSYSMGNYGYTF.

This clonotype was seen at least ten times. J is TRBJ1-2 and V is TRBV6-5; the D gene is possibly TRBD1 (6 bases). V gave up 2 bases and J gave up 8 bases, with 9 bases separating them. CDR3 length: 12 amino acids. Germline V gene lookup returns CDR1 MNHEY and CDR2 SVGAGI. The CDR3 nucleotides read TGTGCCAGCAGTTACGGGGGCGGCGGCTACACCTTC. Encoded protein: CASSYGGGGYTF.

Many counts were recorded for this clonotype. The rearrangement links TRBV6-2 or TRBV6-3 to TRBJ2-3; 8 nucleotides line up with TRBD2. From germline, CDR1 is MNHEY and CDR2 SVGEGT. The CDR3 runs 15 residues. The junction had 7 bases not matched to a gene; V was cut back by 2 bases and J by 6 bases. The CDR3 DNA reads TGTGCCAGCAGTTACCCAGCGGGGGCCGCGGATACGCAGTATTTT. It encodes CASSYPAGAADTQYF.

Many counts were recorded for this clonotype. The chain carries TRBV29-1 and TRBJ2-7, with TRBD1 matching 8 bases. Germline-derived CDR1 and CDR2 are SQVTM and ANQGSEA. The J segment lost 3 bases and the V segment lost 7 bases, leaving 14 bases of the junction unmatched. This CDR3 comprises 15 residues. CDR3: CSATRAGGLIYEQYF. The CDR3 DNA is TGCAGCGCCACCAGAGCAGGGGGCTTGATCTACGAGCAGTACTTC.

This clonotype was seen repeatedly, ten times or more. The chain carries TRBV27 and TRBJ1-1; TRBD1 agrees at 7 bases. The CDR3 is 15 amino acids. Germline lookup yields CDR1 MNHEY and CDR2 SMNVEV (reference sequence). Trimming took 2 bases from V and 4 from J; bases not matched to a gene: 7. For the CDR3, the DNA is TGTGCCAGCAGTTTAGGAGGGGGCCTAGGCACTGAAGCTTTCTTT. Protein sequence: CASSLGGGLGTEAFF.

This clonotype was observed at least ten times. The rearrangement links TRBV6-1 to TRBJ1-1; maybe TRBD1 (6 bases). Germline CDR1 reads MNHNS; CDR2 reads SASEGT. CDR3 size: 17 residues. V lost 6 bases to trimming and J lost 1 base, with 21 bases between them. CDR3: CASSPRGIWSPNTEAFF. The CDR3, as DNA: TGTGCCAGCAGCCCCAGGGGTATTTGGTCCCCGAACACTGAAGCTTTCTTT.

This clonotype came up many times. V is TRBV2 and J is TRBJ1-1; D call uncertain. This CDR3 has 12 amino acids. Germline lookup yields CDR1 SNHLY and CDR2 FYNNEI. With 1 base removed from V and 4 bases from J, the gap between germline ends came to 4 bases. The CDR3 sequence: CASSEDLTEAFF. The CDR3 nucleotides are TGTGCCAGCAGTGAAGACCTCACTGAAGCTTTCTTT.

This clonotype came up many times. The rearrangement joins TRBV28 to TRBJ1-5; 11 positions match TRBD1. The ends lost 4 bases at V and 7 bases at J; junction bases unmatched: 12. Germline CDR1 reads MDHEN; CDR2 reads SYDVKM. This CDR3 is built from 17 residues. The CDR3 spells CASSSLGTGGSRQPQHF. The CDR3 DNA reads as TGTGCCAGCAGTTCTCTCGGGACAGGGGGAAGTCGGCAGCCCCAGCATTTT.

This clonotype showed up many times. The J gene is TRBJ2-1, the V gene TRBV20-1; possible D gene TRBD1, 6 bases. CDR3 length: 14 residues. Germline V gene lookup returns CDR1 DFQATT and CDR2 SNEGSKA (reference sequence). Trimming removed 6 bases from V and 7 bases from J, with 19 bases in between. The CDR3 DNA reads as TGCAGTGCCCACCGGACAGAACTTTTAAATGAGCAGTTCTTC. Translating gives CSAHRTELLNEQFF.

This clonotype was detected many times. This sequence joins TRBV5-1 and TRBJ1-1; D remains unclear. CDR1 is SGHRS, CDR2 YFSETQ, per germline. This CDR3 spans 13 amino acids. V was clipped by 3 bases and J by 2 bases, with 8 bases between them. DNA for the CDR3: TGCGCCAGCAGCTATGAGGTTAACACTGAAGCTTTCTTT. Translated, it gives CASSYEVNTEAFF.

This clonotype was counted only a few times. The J gene is TRBJ1-6, the V gene TRBV18, with D possibly being TRBD1 (6 bases). This CDR3 has 14 amino acids. CDR1 and CDR2 (germline): KGHSH, LQKENI. V lost 5 bases to trimming and J lost 9 bases, with 14 bases between them. The CDR3 coding sequence is TGTGCCAGCTCAGCTGGCCAGGGGAGTTCACCCCTCCACTTT. This gives the protein CASSAGQGSSPLHF.

In this sample, this clonotype turned up many times. The V call is TRBV3-1, the J call TRBJ1-1; TRBD1 aligns across 7 bases. J lost 5 bases, V lost 1 base, and 4 bases had no gene match. The CDR3 extends over 14 amino acids. Per germline, CDR1 LGHDT and CDR2 YNNKEL (reference sequence). The CDR3 region has the DNA TGTGCCAGCAGCCAAGGAGGCAGGGGGACTGAAGCTTTCTTT. This translates into CASSQGGRGTEAFF.

There are a few counts of this clonotype. The chain is built from TRBV6-5 and TRBJ2-7; weak D call: TRBD2 (5 bases). CDR1 is MNHEY, CDR2 SVGAGI, per germline. Between the trimmed V and J ends, which lost 0 bases and 3 bases, there was a span of 9 bases. The CDR3 is 14 residues long. CDR3 in amino acids: CASSYSRDYYEQYF. CDR3 DNA: TGTGCCAGCAGTTACTCCAGAGACTACTACGAGCAGTACTTC.

A note on this clonotype: This likely came from a read error, as a far larger clone is one base away. This chain uses TRBV6-2 or TRBV6-3 with TRBJ1-1, with 8 bases that match TRBD1. The germline gives CDR1 MNHEY, CDR2 SVGEGT. The CDR3 loop spans 14 amino acids. The DNA of the CDR3 is TGTGCCGGCAGTCCCGGGACAGGGAACACTGAAGCTTTCTTT. Encoded protein: CAGSPGTGNTEAFF.

This clonotype came up many times. The chain uses TRBV7-2 and TRBJ1-5; D call uncertain. The CDR3 loop spans 15 amino acids. The germline gives CDR1 SGHTA, CDR2 FQGNSA. Trimming stripped 1 base from V and 0 bases from J, with 7 bases between. CDR3 nucleotide sequence: TGTGCCAGCAGCTTAGTTTCCTATAGCAATCAGCCCCAGCATTTT. Translating gives CASSLVSYSNQPQHF.

In this sample, this clonotype turned up many times. The chain carries TRBV7-9 and TRBJ2-2, with TRBD1 as a possible D gene (6 bases). This CDR3 region has 15 residues. CDR1 and CDR2 from the germline V gene are SEHNR and FQNEAQ (reference sequence). The ends were cut back, 2 bases at V and 4 bases at J, with 11 bases in the middle. The CDR3 region is CASSLRRGGTGELFF. CDR3 DNA sequence: TGTGCCAGCAGCTTACGCCGAGGGGGCACCGGGGAGCTGTTTTTT.

This clonotype was recorded many times. The J gene is TRBJ1-1, the V gene TRBV7-8; D not certain. The CDR3 contains 15 residues. Germline V gene sequence: CDR1 SGHVS, CDR2 FQNEAQ. V was trimmed by 5 bases and J by 5 bases, leaving 18 bases between them. The chain's CDR3 is CASSITVVDETEAFF. DNA of the CDR3: TGTGCCAGCAGCATCACCGTGGTGGATGAAACTGAAGCTTTCTTT.

This clonotype has a count of ten or more. The rearrangement joins TRBV19 to TRBJ2-2; 9 nucleotides align to TRBD1. The germline V gene encodes CDR1 LNHDA and CDR2 SQIVND (reference sequence). The CDR3 totals 15 residues. V shed 4 bases and J 7 bases; nucleotides not matched to a gene: 7. The CDR3 region has the DNA TGTGCCAGTAGTAAGGGCGACAGGGGGGACGGGGAGCTGTTTTTT. It specifies CASSKGDRGDGELFF.

This clonotype came up a few times. A much larger clone lies a single base off, so this may be a read error. This chain joins TRBV7-8 and TRBJ1-5, with D maybe TRBD1 (5 bases). Germline lookup yields CDR1 SGHVS and CDR2 FQNEAQ. This CDR3 comprises 16 residues. Trimming removed 2 bases at V and 0 bases at J, with 11 bases between. CDR3 bases: TGTGCCAGCAGCTTATTTACAGGAGATAGCAATCAGCCCCAGCATTTT. Its translation is CASSLFTGDSNQPQHF.

This clonotype was seen ten or more times. The chain combines TRBV19 with TRBJ1-2, with TRBD1 identical over 8 bases. V gave up 6 bases and J gave up 4 bases; unmatched junction bases: 7. CDR3 length equals 14 residues. Germline loops: CDR1 LNHDA, CDR2 SQIVND (reference sequence). Written as DNA, the CDR3 is TGTGCCAGTAGCCAAGGACAGGGTAGCTATGGCTACACCTTC. The encoded protein is CASSQGQGSYGYTF.

In the case of this clonotype: One junction end does not reproduce the germline sequence, and a read error may be involved. J is TRBJ2-1 and V is TRBV12-3 or TRBV12-4; D may be TRBD1 (6 bases). This CDR3 is built from 15 residues. The DNA for the CDR3 is TGTGTCAGCAGTTTATCAGGGGCAACCTACAATGAGCAGTTCTTC. Its translation: CVSSLSGATYNEQFF.

The table lists this clonotype with many counts. The chain links TRBV7-9 to TRBJ2-1; 9 bases are shared with TRBD1. Germline V gives CDR1 SEHNR, CDR2 FQNEAQ (reference sequence). The CDR3 is made up of 14 amino acids. J gave up 7 bases and V 4 bases, and 5 bases lay outside the gene matches. This CDR3 reads CASSSSGTGNEQFF. The CDR3 bases are TGTGCCAGCAGCTCCTCCGGGACAGGGAATGAGCAGTTCTTC.

There are a few counts of this clonotype. The chain employs TRBV5-6 and TRBJ2-1; 7 bases are shared with TRBD2. J gave up 7 bases and V 2 bases, and 12 bases lay outside the gene matches. The CDR3 length is 16 residues. Germline-derived CDR1 and CDR2 are SGHDT and YYEEEE. CDR3 sequence reads: CASSFPGREEMNEQFF. CDR3 DNA sequence: TGTGCCAGCAGCTTTCCGGGACGGGAGGAGATGAATGAGCAGTTCTTC.

The CDR3 DNA reads TGTGCCAGCAGCTTCGGACAGGGGTACGGCTACACCTTC. Amino acid sequence: CASSFGQGYGYTF. The rearrangement uses TRBV28 and TRBJ1-2; 9 bases map to TRBD1. Germline values: CDR1 MDHEN, CDR2 SYDVKM. V lost 6 bases and J lost 8; bases outside the gene matches: 7. The CDR3 covers 13 residues.

The chain links TRBV18 to TRBJ1-3, with a possible D match to TRBD1 (6 bases). Germline V gene sequence: CDR1 KGHSH, CDR2 LQKENI. The CDR3 has 17 amino acids. The V end was cut by 4 bases, the J end by 0 bases, with 16 bases between. The CDR3 coding sequence is TGTGCCAGCTCACAAGTTCTGGGGGCCTACTCTGGAAACACCATATATTTT. This translates into CASSQVLGAYSGNTIYF.

The V and J genes are TRBV6-5 and TRBJ1-5; no clear D gene. Germline CDR1 is MNHEY and CDR2 is SVGAGI. Trimming cost V 2 bases and J 11 bases, with 16 bases left between them. The CDR3 contains 14 residues. CDR3 sequence reads: CASSYKTPAGAQHF. DNA of the CDR3: TGTGCCAGCAGTTACAAGACTCCCGCCGGGGCCCAGCATTTT.

This clonotype was found many times. The gene calls are TRBV5-5 and TRBJ2-7, with D possibly called TRBD1 or TRBD2 (5 bases each). The CDR3 contains 11 residues. From germline, CDR1 is SGHKS and CDR2 YYEKEE (reference sequence). Trimming cost V 7 bases and J 6 bases, with 11 bases left between them. The CDR3: CASRDAAEQYF. In DNA form, the CDR3 reads TGTGCCAGCCGGGACGCAGCCGAGCAGTACTTC.

This clonotype has a count of ten or more. CDR3 region: CASSQPLAGRTYEQYF. The CDR3 nucleotides read TGCGCCAGCAGCCAACCGCTAGCGGGGCGCACCTACGAGCAGTACTTC. This rearrangement joins TRBV4-1 to TRBJ2-7; 9 bases align to TRBD2. V trimming: 2 bases; J trimming: 2 bases; junction bases outside the gene matches: 7. Germline V CDR1 and CDR2: MGHRA, YSYEKL. This CDR3 is built from 16 residues.